Included here is one TCR beta chain sequence, with context. Its antigen remains unidentified. The sample belongs to a study of cytomegalovirus exposure and HLA in healthy donors. Study-level points and caveats: Cytomegalovirus status was reportedly diagnosed by the classifier with high specificity and sensitivity. There were some 150 TCR beta chains listed as cytomegalovirus-associated.

CDR1 LNHDA and CDR2 SQIVND come from the germline V gene (reference sequence). The CDR3 has 14 residues. The V gene lost 2 bases and the J gene lost 0 bases, with 7 bases spanning the gap. Sequencing used immunoSEQ multiplex PCR; TCRdb keeps in-frame clones, though not all of them. The sample yields 120,000 or so clones, around nine tenths seen once. The material sequenced was PBMCs. This clonotype was obtained from a woman younger than 35 in good health and CMV-seronegative. The genes are TRBV19 and TRBJ1-2; D unresolved. CDR3 sequence (DNA): TGTGCCAGTAGTATAACGGTCACTAACTATGGCTACACCTTC. Translated, it gives CASSITVTNYGYTF. Using reference TRBV19 and TRBJ1-2 for the parts outside the CDR3, the full variable domain is DGGITQSPKYLFRKEGQNVTLSCEQNLNHDAMYWYRQDPGQGLRLIYYSQIVNDFQKGDIAEGYSVSREKKESFPLTVTSAQKNPTAFYLCASSITVTNYGYTFGSGTRLTVV.